The 31 T cell receptor beta chains below were found in one sample sequenced in a study of graft-versus-host responses after intestinal transplantation. Method: immunoSEQ multiplex PCR; TCRdb's copy keeps in-frame clones and lacks some. The sample holds about 16,000 clones, around nine tenths seen once. The sample in question was PBMCs, obtained approximately 16 weeks after intestinal transplant. These receptors were obtained from a human patient who received an intestinal transplant, so some T cells may come from the graft donor.

The rearrangement uses TRBV6-1 and TRBJ1-1, with D possibly matching TRBD1 (6 bases). The CDR3 spans 14 residues. Germline CDR1 is MNHNS and CDR2 is SASEGT. V was cut by 3 bases and J by 5 bases, with 13 bases left in between. In DNA form, the CDR3 reads TGTGCCAGCAGTGATCCAACTCAGGGGACTGAAGCTTTCTTT. This sequence encodes CASSDPTQGTEAFF.

This rearrangement joins TRBV19 to TRBJ1-2; the D is unclear. Trimming removed 3 bases from V and 8 bases from J, with 7 bases in between. Germline values: CDR1 LNHDA, CDR2 SQIVND (reference sequence). The CDR3 spans 11 residues. The CDR3 bases are TGTGCCAGTAGTATGGGTGGCGGCTACACCTTC. Residues: CASSMGGGYTF. Full variable domain (remainder filled in from reference TRBV19 and TRBJ1-2): DGGITQSPKYLFRKEGQNVTLSCEQNLNHDAMYWYRQDPGQGLRLIYYSQIVNDFQKGDIAEGYSVSREKKESFPLTVTSAQKNPTAFYLCASSMGGGYTFGSGTRLTVV.

This chain links TRBV4-3 with TRBJ2-3; 12 nucleotides align to TRBD2. V lost 1 base and J lost 4; bases outside the gene matches: 6. This CDR3 has 17 amino acids. Germline V gene data show CDR1 as LGHNA and CDR2 as YSLEER. This CDR3 is CASSQATSGSGADTQYF. The CDR3 DNA is TGCGCCAGCAGCCAAGCGACTAGCGGGAGCGGCGCAGATACGCAGTATTTT.

The V gene is TRBV7-2, the J gene TRBJ2-1, with no clear D. CDR1 is SGHTA and CDR2 is FQGNSA in the germline V gene. V lost 0 bases to trimming and J lost 10 bases, with 10 bases between them. CDR3 length: 13 residues. The CDR3 loop is CASSLALEGEQFF. CDR3 in DNA: TGTGCCAGCAGCTTAGCCTTAGAAGGCGAGCAGTTCTTC.

V and J are TRBV4-2 and TRBJ2-1; no clear D. Trimming cost V 7 bases and J 0 bases, with 13 bases left between them. The CDR3 extends over 15 amino acids. CDR1 LGHNA and CDR2 YNFKEQ come from the germline V gene. The chain's CDR3 is CASTDSRISYNEQFF. DNA of the CDR3: TGTGCCAGCACCGACTCGCGGATCTCCTACAATGAGCAGTTCTTC.

The gene calls are TRBV2 and TRBJ2-3; 7 nucleotides agree with TRBD2. The germline gives CDR1 SNHLY, CDR2 FYNNEI. Germline trimming cut 4 bases from V and 2 bases from J; bases unmatched to any gene: 3. CDR3 size: 14 residues. DNA for the CDR3: TGTGCCAGCAGTGCTAGCGGATCCACAGATACGCAGTATTTT. It translates to CASSASGSTDTQYF.

This chain joins TRBV6-5 and TRBJ2-5; a weak D match, TRBD1 (6 bases). Germline values: CDR1 MNHEY, CDR2 SVGAGI. The CDR3 extends over 14 amino acids. V lost 5 bases, J lost 5 bases, and 15 bases lay in between. DNA for the CDR3: TGTGCCAGCAGTCCGAATCCAGGGGCGGAGACCCAGTACTTC. Protein sequence: CASSPNPGAETQYF.

This chain links TRBV4-3 with TRBJ1-2, with 7 bases that match TRBD1. Germline trimming cut 1 base from V and 3 bases from J; bases unmatched to any gene: 5. Germline lookup yields CDR1 LGHNA and CDR2 YSLEER. The CDR3 length is 15 residues. The CDR3 sequence: CASSQATGEYYGYTF. The CDR3, as DNA: TGCGCCAGCAGCCAAGCCACAGGGGAGTACTATGGCTACACCTTC.

The rearrangement joins TRBV2 to TRBJ2-7; the D gene is possibly TRBD2 (5 bases). V lost 7 bases, J lost 5 bases, and 12 bases lay in between. Germline loops: CDR1 SNHLY, CDR2 FYNNEI. The CDR3 is made up of 12 amino acids. The CDR3 here is CASTSVRDEQYF. The CDR3 DNA reads TGTGCCAGCACTAGTGTGAGGGACGAGCAGTACTTC.

The chain employs TRBV6-1 and TRBJ2-7, with 13 nucleotides matching TRBD2. This CDR3 contains 15 residues. The germline CDR1 and CDR2 sequences are MNHNS and SASEGT. V shed 6 bases and J 5 bases; nucleotides not matched to a gene: 7. The CDR3 reads CASRKLAGGLHEQYF. The CDR3 DNA reads as TGTGCCAGCAGAAAACTAGCGGGAGGGCTCCACGAGCAGTACTTC.

The CDR3 region is CASSLTGLAHSSTDTQYF. CDR3 sequence (DNA): TGTGCCAGCAGTCTTACAGGGCTAGCCCATTCTAGCACAGATACGCAGTATTTT. The V call is TRBV14, the J call TRBJ2-3; D perhaps matches TRBD1 (6 bases). The V end was cut by 6 bases, the J end by 0 bases, with 22 bases between. Germline V gene lookup returns CDR1 SGHDN and CDR2 FVKESK. The CDR3 sequence is 18 residues long.

The chain has TRBV7-9 and TRBJ2-7, with 12 bases identical to TRBD2. This CDR3 is 18 amino acids long. Per germline, CDR1 SEHNR and CDR2 FQNEAQ (reference sequence). The ends lost 3 bases at V and 2 bases at J; junction bases unmatched: 11. CDR3 DNA sequence: TGTGCCAGCAGCTTTCACCTAGCGGGAGGGCCGAGTCCCTACGAGCAGTACTTC. Its protein product is CASSFHLAGGPSPYEQYF.

The chain is built from TRBV28 and TRBJ2-7; weak D call: TRBD2 (6 bases). V dropped 6 bases and J dropped 7 bases, with 28 bases sitting between them. This CDR3 is built from 17 residues. Germline V CDR1 and CDR2: MDHEN, SYDVKM. CDR3 sequence: CASRSGLMNGRTGEQYF. The CDR3 DNA follows: TGTGCCAGCAGGTCGGGACTCATGAATGGCCGTACGGGAGAGCAGTACTTC.

The chain recombines TRBV9 with TRBJ1-1, with D perhaps TRBD1 (6 bases). CDR1 is SGDLS, CDR2 YYNGEE, per germline. This CDR3 has 14 amino acids. The V gene lost 0 bases and the J gene lost 5 bases, with 11 bases spanning the gap. This CDR3 reads CASSVGRGGTEAFF. The DNA for the CDR3 is TGTGCCAGCAGCGTAGGCAGGGGAGGGACTGAAGCTTTCTTT.

Only a few counts were recorded for this clone. The gene calls are TRBV10-1 and TRBJ1-4; D call uncertain. Trimming shortened V by 5 bases and J by 5 bases, and 12 bases separated the two germline ends. Germline V CDR1 and CDR2: WNHNN, SYGVQD (reference sequence). CDR3 length equals 14 residues. CDR3 residues: CASSTANDNEKLFF. The CDR3 bases are TGCGCCAGCAGTACGGCTAATGACAATGAAAAACTGTTTTTT.

The rearrangement uses TRBV7-9 and TRBJ2-5, with TRBD2 matching over 8 bases. The V and J ends lost 5 bases and 4 bases, in that order; junction bases with no gene match: 12. Germline values: CDR1 SEHNR, CDR2 FQNEAQ (reference sequence). There are 16 residues in the CDR3. In DNA form, the CDR3 reads TGTGCCAGCAGCCCGCGGGCGGGGGGCGGCTCAGAGACCCAGTACTTC. This encodes CASSPRAGGGSETQYF.

The chain links TRBV4-1 to TRBJ2-7, with D tentatively TRBD1 (5 bases). The germline V gene has CDR1 MGHRA and CDR2 YSYEKL. Trimming took 1 base from V and 3 from J, leaving 13 bases between them. The CDR3 is 15 amino acids. Written as DNA, the CDR3 is TGCGCCAGCAGCCAAGTGGACAACCCCTACTACGAGCAGTACTTC. Translated, it gives CASSQVDNPYYEQYF.

The V call is TRBV9, the J call TRBJ1-1, with 8 bases aligning to TRBD1. V gave up 1 base and J gave up 2 bases; unmatched junction bases: 19. Per the germline V gene, CDR1 is SGDLS and CDR2 is YYNGEE. The CDR3 is made up of 20 amino acids. CDR3 nucleotides: TGTGCCAGCAGCGTATCCCCTCTGCGGGACAGGCCGCCGATTAACACTGAAGCTTTCTTT. It specifies CASSVSPLRDRPPINTEAFF. Based on the CDR3 plus reference TRBV9 and TRBJ1-1, the full variable domain is DSGVTQTPKHLITATGQRVTLRCSPRSGDLSVYWYQQSLDQGLQFLIQYYNGEERAKGNILERFSAQQFPDLHSELNLSSLELGDSALYFCASSVSPLRDRPPINTEAFFGQGTRLTVV.

The genes are TRBV5-1 and TRBJ1-1, with D perhaps matching TRBD1 (6 bases). The V and J ends lost 4 bases and 2 bases respectively, with 15 bases between them. Germline CDR1 reads SGHRS; CDR2 reads YFSETQ. The CDR3 runs 15 residues. CDR3 sequence: CASSTGQPLNTEAFF. The CDR3 nucleotides are TGCGCCAGCAGCACCGGACAGCCACTTAACACTGAAGCTTTCTTT.

This clone was observed once. The chain is built from TRBV11-1 and TRBJ2-7, with a possible D match to TRBD2 (5 bases). CDR3 length: 14 residues. Germline V gene data show CDR1 as SGHAT and CDR2 as FQDESV (reference sequence). V was pared by 0 bases and J by 3 bases, with 9 bases between. The CDR3, as DNA: TGTGCCAGCAGCTTAGCGGGAGATTACTACGAGCAGTACTTC. Protein sequence: CASSLAGDYYEQYF.

V and J are TRBV14 and TRBJ1-2; 7 nucleotides align to TRBD1. CDR1 SGHDN and CDR2 FVKESK come from the germline V gene. The CDR3 length is 18 residues. V lost 0 bases and J lost 5; bases outside the gene matches: 15. The CDR3: CASSQEAGGRVMTYGYTF. The CDR3, as DNA: TGTGCCAGCAGCCAAGAGGCAGGGGGACGGGTGATGACATATGGCTACACCTTC.

The CDR3 region is CASSASIAGTTGELFF. The CDR3 DNA reads TGTGCCAGCAGTGCGTCGATAGCGGGTACCACCGGGGAGCTGTTTTTT. The chain has TRBV6-1 and TRBJ2-2; 7 bases map to TRBD2. This CDR3 has 16 residues. Trimming took 4 bases from V and 4 from J; bases not matched to a gene: 9. CDR1 and CDR2 from the germline V gene are MNHNS and SASEGT.

The gene calls are TRBV28 and TRBJ2-7, with D perhaps matching TRBD2 (6 bases). The germline V and J ends were trimmed by 7 bases and 3 bases, with 16 bases remaining between them. This CDR3 comprises 14 residues. Germline V gene lookup returns CDR1 MDHEN and CDR2 SYDVKM. CDR3 coding DNA: TGTGCCAGCACCTTAGGAGGGTGCAGCTACGAGCAGTACTTC. This codes for CASTLGGCSYEQYF.

The chain links TRBV5-1 to TRBJ2-1; D remains unclear. Germline lookup yields CDR1 SGHRS and CDR2 YFSETQ. V lost 2 bases, J lost 1 base, and 16 bases lay in between. This CDR3 has 17 amino acids. CDR3 amino acids: CASSFRPGVNSYNEQFF. In DNA, the CDR3 is TGCGCCAGCAGCTTCCGGCCTGGGGTCAATTCCTACAATGAGCAGTTCTTC.

V is TRBV28 and J is TRBJ1-2; D not resolved. V was pared by 5 bases and J by 10 bases, with 17 bases between. Germline-derived CDR1 and CDR2 are MDHEN and SYDVKM. CDR3 length: 13 amino acids. CDR3 in DNA: TGTGCCAGCAGTCCCTTCGGAGGGATGTCCTACACCTTC. Its protein product is CASSPFGGMSYTF.

This sequence joins TRBV4-1 and TRBJ1-2; perhaps TRBD1 as D (5 bases). The CDR3 runs 14 residues. V gave up 1 base and J gave up 4 bases, with 10 bases separating them. Germline CDR1 is MGHRA and CDR2 is YSYEKL. The CDR3 coding sequence is TGCGCCAGCAGCCAAGTACGGGACGTCTATGGCTACACCTTC. This sequence encodes CASSQVRDVYGYTF.

The chain links TRBV5-1 to TRBJ1-4, with unresolved D. This CDR3 has 15 residues. Germline assignment: CDR1 SGHRS and CDR2 YFSETQ. V was clipped by 4 bases and J by 5 bases, with 15 bases between them. The CDR3 reads CASSDGSRINEKLFF. The CDR3 DNA follows: TGCGCCAGCAGCGATGGTTCCCGTATAAATGAAAAACTGTTTTTT.

This clone was observed a few times. The J gene is TRBJ1-1, the V gene TRBV6-5; perhaps TRBD1 as D (6 bases). Looked up from germline, CDR1 is MNHEY and CDR2 is SVGAGI. This CDR3 spans 14 amino acids. Trimming shortened V by 5 bases and J by 1 base, and 11 bases separated the two germline ends. Here the CDR3 reads CASSEGGGNTEAFF. The CDR3, as DNA: TGTGCCAGCAGTGAAGGAGGGGGGAACACTGAAGCTTTCTTT.

The CDR3 coding sequence is TGTGCCAGCAGTTTAAAGGGCTCGAGGGATACGCAGTATTTT. Translating it yields CASSLKGSRDTQYF. The rearrangement uses TRBV27 and TRBJ2-3; D gene uncertain. The CDR3 contains 14 residues. V lost 2 bases to trimming and J lost 6 bases, with 12 bases between them. Germline CDR1 reads MNHEY; CDR2 reads SMNVEV (reference sequence).

This rearrangement joins TRBV19 to TRBJ1-2, with TRBD1 matching 9 bases. V gave up 7 bases and J gave up 8 bases; unmatched junction bases: 8. This CDR3 is 13 amino acids long. The germline V gene encodes CDR1 LNHDA and CDR2 SQIVND (reference sequence). The CDR3 loop is CASNLGTGYGYTF. The CDR3 region has the DNA TGTGCCAGTAACCTCGGGACAGGGTACGGCTACACCTTC.

The chain links TRBV6-5 to TRBJ2-7; D ambiguous. V lost 6 bases and J 3 bases, leaving 18 bases between the germline ends. Germline V gives CDR1 MNHEY, CDR2 SVGAGI. This CDR3 region has 15 residues. Here the CDR3 reads CASRPTALLHYEQYF. The CDR3 DNA reads TGTGCCAGCAGACCCACGGCGCTCCTACACTACGAGCAGTACTTC.